These 25 T cell receptor beta chains share one sample of origin, sequenced in a study of blood T cell repertoires in COVID-19. The table came from immunoSEQ multiplex PCR; TCRdb's copy has only in-frame clones and leaves some out. The sample consists of tens of thousands of clones, around 82% of them appearing once. Sample: peripheral blood. All receptors come from a man aged 50-60 years with active or convalescent COVID-19.

The V call is TRBV7-9, the J call TRBJ1-1; no firm D call. Germline CDR1 and CDR2: SEHNR and FQNEAQ (reference sequence). V was cut by 5 bases and J by 4 bases, with 17 bases left in between. The CDR3 is 15 residues long. The CDR3 DNA follows: TGTGCCAGCAGCCCCCTCGGGTCGGTAGGCACTGAAGCTTTCTTT. This translates into CASSPLGSVGTEAFF.

This CDR3 is CASSPGLAAPGGKNIQYF. The CDR3 nucleotides are TGCGCCAGCAGCCCAGGACTAGCGGCCCCGGGAGGCAAAAACATTCAGTACTTC. This sequence joins TRBV5-1 and TRBJ2-4; 10 bases are a match to TRBD2. Germline trimming cut 4 bases from V and 3 bases from J; bases unmatched to any gene: 13. Germline lookup yields CDR1 SGHRS and CDR2 YFSETQ. The CDR3 has 18 amino acids.

The CDR3 here is CASSWGQNTGELFF. The CDR3 nucleotides read TGTGCCAGCAGCTGGGGGCAAAACACCGGGGAGCTGTTTTTT. The chain employs TRBV7-2 and TRBJ2-2; tentative D call: TRBD1 (6 bases). The CDR3 consists of 14 residues. Germline V gene sequence: CDR1 SGHTA, CDR2 FQGNSA. V dropped 4 bases and J dropped 2 bases, with 8 bases sitting between them.

The rearrangement uses TRBV28 and TRBJ1-5, with a weak D call TRBD1 (5 bases). There are 15 residues in the CDR3. Trimming shortened V by 4 bases and J by 4 bases, and 14 bases separated the two germline ends. Germline CDR1 and CDR2: MDHEN and SYDVKM. The DNA for the CDR3 is TGTGCCAGCAGTTCCGGGACTCAAATAAATCAGCCCCAGCATTTT. Protein product: CASSSGTQINQPQHF.

The genes are TRBV4-1 and TRBJ2-5; perhaps TRBD2 as D (6 bases). The CDR3 has 16 residues. Germline CDR1 is MGHRA and CDR2 is YSYEKL. Trimming took off 1 base at V and 7 bases at J, with 19 bases between the two ends. CDR3 coding DNA: TGCGCCAGCAGCCAAGGGGCTTCGCCAGCCGGGGGGACCCAGTACTTC. It codes for CASSQGASPAGGTQYF.

V usage is TRBV25-1 and J usage is TRBJ1-6; possibly TRBD1 for D (6 bases). There are 16 residues in the CDR3. V was trimmed by 6 bases and J by 2 bases, leaving 14 bases between them. The germline gives CDR1 MGHDK, CDR2 SYGVNS. DNA for the CDR3: TGTGCCAGCAGGGTCACAGGGACGACCTATAATTCACCCCTCCACTTT. Its translation is CASRVTGTTYNSPLHF.

This rearrangement joins TRBV15 to TRBJ2-1; 9 bases map to TRBD2. Trimming removed 2 bases from V and 5 bases from J; junction bases left unmatched: 1. This CDR3 has 14 amino acids. Germline CDR1 and CDR2: LNHNV and YYDKDF (reference sequence). Here the CDR3 reads CATSRKREDNEQFF. The CDR3 nucleotides read TGTGCCACCAGCAGAAAGCGGGAGGACAATGAGCAGTTCTTC.

The V and J genes are TRBV11-2 and TRBJ2-2; TRBD1 matches at 8 bases. J was trimmed by 1 base and V by 7 bases; bases with no gene match: 8. Looked up from germline, CDR1 is SGHAT and CDR2 is FQNNGV. This CDR3 comprises 16 residues. CDR3 coding DNA: TGTGCCAGCACCAAGTCCGGGACAGGGAACACCGGGGAGCTGTTTTTT. As protein: CASTKSGTGNTGELFF.

The V and J genes are TRBV5-1 and TRBJ2-1; possible D gene TRBD1, 5 bases. CDR1 is SGHRS and CDR2 is YFSETQ in the germline V gene. The CDR3 runs 15 residues. Trimming left V 0 bases short and J 6 bases short, with 13 bases between. The chain's CDR3 is CASSLVQGASNEQFF. DNA for the CDR3: TGCGCCAGCAGCTTGGTTCAGGGTGCGTCCAATGAGCAGTTCTTC.

The chain is built from TRBV28 and TRBJ1-2; no clear D. The V end was cut by 2 bases, the J end by 8 bases, with 12 bases between. Germline CDR1 reads MDHEN; CDR2 reads SYDVKM. The CDR3 sequence is 13 residues long. The CDR3 region is CASSLMAPPGYTF. CDR3 in DNA: TGTGCCAGCAGTTTAATGGCACCCCCAGGCTACACCTTC.

The rearrangement joins TRBV9 to TRBJ2-7; 8 bases align to TRBD2. The J segment lost 0 bases and the V segment lost 2 bases, leaving 1 base of the junction unmatched. This CDR3 region has 14 residues. Germline CDR1 SGDLS, CDR2 YYNGEE. The chain's CDR3 is CASSVSGTSYEQYF. CDR3 sequence (DNA): TGTGCCAGCAGCGTTAGCGGGACCTCCTACGAGCAGTACTTC.

The chain couples TRBV4-1 to TRBJ2-2; 8 bases align to TRBD1. The CDR3 consists of 19 residues. Trimming at V came to 4 bases and at J to 0 bases, leaving 13 bases not matched to a gene. The V gene's germline CDR1 is MGHRA and CDR2 YSYEKL. CDR3 DNA sequence: TGCGCCAGCAGCCTTTACGAATCGGGACAGGCTTCGAACACCGGGGAGCTGTTTTTT. Its translation: CASSLYESGQASNTGELFF.

V and J are TRBV5-4 and TRBJ2-2; D uncertain. The CDR3 spans 15 residues. Germline-derived CDR1 and CDR2 are SGHNT and YYREEE (reference sequence). V gave up 4 bases and J gave up 0 bases, with 10 bases separating them. CDR3 DNA sequence: TGTGCCAGCAGCCCGACCCTAGCGAACACCGGGGAGCTGTTTTTT. It codes for CASSPTLANTGELFF.

The rearrangement links TRBV12-2 to TRBJ1-5; the table's D gene call, TRBD1, was not cross checked with the DNA. TRBV12-2 is tagged as a pseudogene. The CDR3 is 13 amino acids. In nucleotides, the CDR3 is TGTGCGCACTCCGTAAAGGGGTTTCAGCCCCAGCATTTT. This sequence encodes CAHSVKGFQPQHF.

The chain combines TRBV6-5 with TRBJ1-4, with a possible D match to TRBD1 (5 bases). Germline-derived CDR1 and CDR2 are MNHEY and SVGAGI. The CDR3 is made up of 14 amino acids. V lost 1 base and J lost 7, with 10 bases in between. CDR3 amino acids: CASSYWGGSEKLFF. As DNA, the CDR3 is TGTGCCAGCAGTTACTGGGGGGGGAGTGAAAAACTGTTTTTT.

The chain recombines TRBV2 with TRBJ1-5, with 7 bases matching TRBD1. CDR1 SNHLY and CDR2 FYNNEI come from the germline V gene. The V and J ends lost 6 bases and 7 bases, in that order; junction bases with no gene match: 12. The CDR3 covers 15 residues. DNA for the CDR3: TGTGCCAGCAGAGACCAGGGGGTTCGAAGACAGCCCCAGCATTTT. This gives the protein CASRDQGVRRQPQHF.

This chain uses TRBV30 with TRBJ2-3, with 10 bases aligning to TRBD2. This CDR3 is built from 16 residues. V shed 2 bases and J 0 bases; nucleotides not matched to a gene: 5. The germline gives CDR1 GTSNPN, CDR2 SVGIG (reference sequence). DNA of the CDR3: TGTGCCTGGAGTCTAGCGGGGGCCCTTAGCACAGATACGCAGTATTTT. Translation: CAWSLAGALSTDTQYF.

This sequence joins TRBV25-1 and TRBJ2-5; D ambiguous. Trimming removed 6 bases at V and 5 bases at J, with 22 bases between. CDR1 and CDR2 (germline): MGHDK, SYGVNS. CDR3 length: 16 residues. The CDR3 spells CASRPSVTSLGETQYF. CDR3 nucleotide sequence: TGTGCCAGCAGGCCCTCGGTAACCTCCCTCGGGGAGACCCAGTACTTC.

This clone has only one observation. V is TRBV6-6 and J is TRBJ2-3; weak D call: TRBD1 (5 bases). V was trimmed by 5 bases and J by 2 bases, leaving 17 bases between them. Germline CDR1 MNHNY, CDR2 SVGAGI (reference sequence). CDR3 size: 16 residues. The CDR3 DNA reads TGTGCCAGCAGTCAACGACAAGGGGCAAACACAGATACGCAGTATTTT. Amino acid sequence: CASSQRQGANTDTQYF.

The chain carries TRBV7-2 and TRBJ2-4; 7 bases align to TRBD2. CDR1 SGHTA and CDR2 FQGNSA come from the germline V gene. Trimming at V came to 7 bases and at J to 9 bases, leaving 9 bases not matched to a gene. There are 13 residues in the CDR3. CDR3 bases: TGTGCCAGCACGGACCCCGGCGGGGGCATTCAGTACTTC. This codes for CASTDPGGGIQYF. Together with reference TRBV7-2 and TRBJ2-4, the CDR3 gives the full variable domain: GAGVSQSPSNKVTEKGKDVELRCDPISGHTALYWYRQSLGQGLEFLIYFQGNSAPDKSGLPSDRFSAERTGGSVSTLTIQRTQQEDSAVYLCASTDPGGGIQYFGAGTRLSVL.

The chain uses TRBV6-5 and TRBJ2-1; the D is unclear. This CDR3 is built from 13 residues. Trimming removed 0 bases from V and 7 bases from J, with 7 bases in between. CDR1 MNHEY and CDR2 SVGAGI come from the germline V gene. DNA of the CDR3: TGTGCCAGCAGTTACTCGCCGGGTAATGAGCAGTTCTTC. This encodes CASSYSPGNEQFF.

The rearrangement links TRBV2 to TRBJ2-5; 12 bases agree with TRBD2. J was trimmed by 2 bases and V by 6 bases; bases with no gene match: 4. The CDR3 runs to 15 residues. CDR1 is SNHLY, CDR2 FYNNEI, per germline. The CDR3 DNA follows: TGTGCCAGCAGGGGACTAGCGGGTTCACAAGAGACCCAGTACTTC. It specifies CASRGLAGSQETQYF.

The chain has TRBV25-1 and TRBJ2-2, with D perhaps matching TRBD1 (6 bases). The CDR3 is 14 amino acids. In germline, CDR1 is MGHDK, CDR2 SYGVNS. The V end was cut by 2 bases, the J end by 4 bases, with 8 bases between. CDR3: CASSEQGSTGELFF. The CDR3 coding sequence is TGTGCCAGCAGTGAACAGGGGAGCACCGGGGAGCTGTTTTTT.

This clone was counted only a few times. This sequence joins TRBV3-1 (or the pseudogene TRBV3-2) and TRBJ2-7; D remains ambiguous. CDR3 length equals 14 residues. CDR1 and CDR2 from the germline V gene are LGHDT and YNNKEL (reference sequence). Trimming cost V 4 bases and J 2 bases, with 12 bases left between them. The CDR3 DNA is TGTGCCAGCAGCCCACGCCTTACAGCCTACGAGCAGTACGTC. Amino acid sequence: CASSPRLTAYEQYV.

The V and J genes are TRBV2 and TRBJ2-3; D possibly corresponds to TRBD2 (6 bases). The CDR3 spans 13 residues. The germline V gene encodes CDR1 SNHLY and CDR2 FYNNEI. V was pared by 2 bases and J by 6 bases, with 9 bases between. CDR3: CASSELLADTQYF. The DNA of the CDR3 is TGTGCCAGCAGTGAACTACTAGCCGATACGCAGTATTTT.